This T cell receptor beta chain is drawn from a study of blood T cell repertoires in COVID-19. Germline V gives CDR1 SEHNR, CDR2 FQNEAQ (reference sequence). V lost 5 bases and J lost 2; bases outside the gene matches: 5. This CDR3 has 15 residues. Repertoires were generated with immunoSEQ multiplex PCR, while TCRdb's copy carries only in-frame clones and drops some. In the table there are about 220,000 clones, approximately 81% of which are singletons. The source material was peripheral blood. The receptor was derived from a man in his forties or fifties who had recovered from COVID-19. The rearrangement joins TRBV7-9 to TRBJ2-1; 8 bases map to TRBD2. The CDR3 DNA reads TGTGCCAGCAGCCAAGGGGGACTAGCCTACAATGAGCAGTTCTTC. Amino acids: CASSQGGLAYNEQFF.